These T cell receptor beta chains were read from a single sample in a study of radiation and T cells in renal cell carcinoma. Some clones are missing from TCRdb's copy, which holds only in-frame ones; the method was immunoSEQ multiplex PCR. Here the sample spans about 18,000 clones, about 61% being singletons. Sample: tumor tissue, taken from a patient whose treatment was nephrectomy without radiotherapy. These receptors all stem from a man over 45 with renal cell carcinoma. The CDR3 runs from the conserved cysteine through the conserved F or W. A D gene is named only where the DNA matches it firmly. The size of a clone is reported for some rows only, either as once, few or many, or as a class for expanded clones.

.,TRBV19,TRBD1,CASSITGGLYYEQYF
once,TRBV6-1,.,CATSAPGHTDTQYF
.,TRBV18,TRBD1,CASSPPTGDGEAFF
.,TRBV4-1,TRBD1,CASSQDPGQRFNEQFF
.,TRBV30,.,CAWSPEMGVGNTIYF
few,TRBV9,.,CASSVKTGELFF
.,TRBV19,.,CASSSLPGAYEQYF
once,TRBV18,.,CASSPPVGGSTGELFF
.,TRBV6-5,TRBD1,CASSRRQGGNTEAFF
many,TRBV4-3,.,CASSREQGIEDEQYF
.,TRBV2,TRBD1,CASSGDREAFF
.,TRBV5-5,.,CASYLGGLGEAFF
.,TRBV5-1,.,CASSLGGADTQYF
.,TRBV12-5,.,CASGLEGTGELFF
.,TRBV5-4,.,CASSLNRDYEKLFF
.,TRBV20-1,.,CSARRDNEQYF
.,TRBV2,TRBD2,CASKLAGIINEQFF
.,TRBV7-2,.,CASSPGLTQETQYF
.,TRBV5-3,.,CASKGGSDNSPLHF
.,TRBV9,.,CASSMEDTQYF
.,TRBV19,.,CASSISWGSYEQYF
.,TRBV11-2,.,CASSFLPGRRNTEAFF
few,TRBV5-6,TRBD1,CASSFDRAGTGELFF
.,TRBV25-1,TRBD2,CASSHSGSPYNEQFF
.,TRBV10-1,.,CASSERGQRGTDTQYF
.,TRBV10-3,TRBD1,CAIRGDRADEQYF
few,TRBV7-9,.,CASSYGGPGYEQYF
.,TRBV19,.,CASSILGEMDYGYTF
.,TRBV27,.,CASSWDKNYGYTF
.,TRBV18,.,CASSPRGGGELFF
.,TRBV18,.,CASSPDRNEKLFF
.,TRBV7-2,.,CASSLGGPPGNEKLFF
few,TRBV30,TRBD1,CAWSLARQGLDYGYTF
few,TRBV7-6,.,CASSLHRDSPLHF
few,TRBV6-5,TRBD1,CASSYGQGARAFF
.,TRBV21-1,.,CASSPPITWLRGPPNTEAFF
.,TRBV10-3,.,CAIRAPNGYTF
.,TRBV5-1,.,CASSLDLGGAAFF
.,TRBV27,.,CASSLRVTVTEAFF
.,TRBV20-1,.,CSARDGRSQHF
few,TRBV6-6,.,CASSLGNPNTEAFF
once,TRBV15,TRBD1,CATSRDRGPHEQYF
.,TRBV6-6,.,CASSYRADHTDTQYF